This T cell receptor (beta chain) was recovered during a study of T cell responses to AZD1222 COVID-19 vaccine. Findings and limits, study-wide: Spike-specific TCR breadth and depth went up after people got two AZD1222 doses. Only after the peak T cell response were repertoires sampled.

With regard to this clone: Its antigen is undetermined.

Looked up from germline, CDR1 is SGDLS and CDR2 is YYNGEE. J was trimmed by 4 bases and V by 0 bases; bases with no gene match: 6. There are 15 residues in the CDR3. Generated by immunoSEQ multiplex PCR, the TCRdb table keeps only in-frame clones and is missing some. Of 100,000 to 140,000 clones in the sample, roughly 87% were seen once. The chain joins TRBV9 to TRBJ2-7; 8 bases agree with TRBD1. This sample comprised peripheral blood, obtained on day 0 of AZD1222 vaccination. This sequence originates from an adult in good health. This CDR3 is CASSVEGDRRYEQYF. CDR3 nucleotide sequence: TGTGCCAGCAGCGTAGAGGGGGACAGGCGTTACGAGCAGTACTTC.